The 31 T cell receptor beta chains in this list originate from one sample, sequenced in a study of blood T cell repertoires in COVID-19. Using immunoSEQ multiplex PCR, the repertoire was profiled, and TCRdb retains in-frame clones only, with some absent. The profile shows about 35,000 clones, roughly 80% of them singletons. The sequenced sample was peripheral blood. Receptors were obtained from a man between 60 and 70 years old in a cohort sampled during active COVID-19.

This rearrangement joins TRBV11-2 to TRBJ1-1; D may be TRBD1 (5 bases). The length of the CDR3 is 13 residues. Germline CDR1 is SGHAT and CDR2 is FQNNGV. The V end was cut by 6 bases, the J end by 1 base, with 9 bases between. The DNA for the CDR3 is TGTGCCAGCAGATGGGGGGGGAACACTGAAGCTTTCTTT. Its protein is CASRWGGNTEAFF. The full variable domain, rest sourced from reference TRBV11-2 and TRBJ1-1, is EAGVAQSPRYKIIEKRQSVAFWCNPISGHATLYWYQQILGQGPKLLIQFQNNGVVDDSQLPKDRFSAERLKGVDSTLKIQPAKLEDSAVYLCASRWGGNTEAFFGQGTRLTVV.

The CDR3 sequence is CASSSGTGTGELFF. The CDR3 bases are TGTGCCAGCAGCTCGGGGACTGGCACCGGGGAGCTGTTTTTT. The chain is built from TRBV7-8 and TRBJ2-2; perhaps TRBD2 as D (6 bases). Between the trimmed V and J ends, which lost 4 bases and 4 bases, there was a span of 10 bases. Germline CDR1 is SGHVS and CDR2 is FQNEAQ. This CDR3 region has 14 residues.

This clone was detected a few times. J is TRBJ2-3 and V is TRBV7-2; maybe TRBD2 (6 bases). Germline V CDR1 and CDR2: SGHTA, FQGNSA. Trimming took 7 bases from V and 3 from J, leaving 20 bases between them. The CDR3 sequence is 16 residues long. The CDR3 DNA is TGTGCCAGCACCGCCGGAGGGCAGCATTTTACAGATACGCAGTATTTT. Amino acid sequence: CASTAGGQHFTDTQYF.

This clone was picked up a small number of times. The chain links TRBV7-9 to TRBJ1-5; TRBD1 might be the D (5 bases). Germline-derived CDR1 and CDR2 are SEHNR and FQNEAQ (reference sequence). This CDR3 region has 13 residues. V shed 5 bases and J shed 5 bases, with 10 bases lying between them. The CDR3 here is CASSLGGDQPQHF. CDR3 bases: TGTGCCAGCAGCCTGGGAGGGGATCAGCCCCAGCATTTT.

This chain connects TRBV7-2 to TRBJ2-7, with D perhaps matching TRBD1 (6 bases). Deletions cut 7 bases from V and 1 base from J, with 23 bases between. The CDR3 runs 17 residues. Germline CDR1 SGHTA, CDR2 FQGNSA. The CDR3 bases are TGTGCCAGCACCCCCGGACAGAGGGTTCTCGGGTCCTACGAGCAGTACTTC. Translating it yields CASTPGQRVLGSYEQYF.

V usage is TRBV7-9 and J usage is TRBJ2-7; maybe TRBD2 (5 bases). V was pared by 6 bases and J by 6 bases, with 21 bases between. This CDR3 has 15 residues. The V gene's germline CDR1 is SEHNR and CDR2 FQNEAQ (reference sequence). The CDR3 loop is CASRPSSRANSEQYF. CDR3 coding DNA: TGTGCCAGCAGGCCTAGCTCCCGGGCCAACTCCGAGCAGTACTTC.

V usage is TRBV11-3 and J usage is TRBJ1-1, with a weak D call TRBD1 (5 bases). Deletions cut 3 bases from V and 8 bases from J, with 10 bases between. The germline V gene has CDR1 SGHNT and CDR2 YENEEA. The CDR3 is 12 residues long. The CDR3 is CASSFTGREAFF. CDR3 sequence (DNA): TGTGCCAGCAGCTTTACAGGCAGGGAAGCTTTCTTT.

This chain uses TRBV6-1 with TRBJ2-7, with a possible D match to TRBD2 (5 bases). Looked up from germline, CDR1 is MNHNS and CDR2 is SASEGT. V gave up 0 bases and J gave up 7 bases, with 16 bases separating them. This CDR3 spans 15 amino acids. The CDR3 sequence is CASSEAPSSSKEQYF. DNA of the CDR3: TGTGCCAGCAGTGAAGCCCCATCTAGCTCGAAAGAGCAGTACTTC.

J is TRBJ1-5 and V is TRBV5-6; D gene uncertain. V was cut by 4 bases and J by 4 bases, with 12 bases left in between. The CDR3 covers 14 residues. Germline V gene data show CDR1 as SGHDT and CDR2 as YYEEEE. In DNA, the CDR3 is TGTGCCAGCAGCCCTGGACGGAGGAATCAGCCCCAGCATTTT. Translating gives CASSPGRRNQPQHF.

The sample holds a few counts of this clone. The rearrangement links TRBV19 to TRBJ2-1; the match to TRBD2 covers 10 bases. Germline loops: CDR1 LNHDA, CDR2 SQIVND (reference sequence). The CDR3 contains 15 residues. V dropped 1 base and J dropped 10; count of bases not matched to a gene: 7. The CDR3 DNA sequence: TGTGCCAGTAGTATAGGGACTAGCGGCCCCCGGGAGCAGTTCTTC. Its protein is CASSIGTSGPREQFF.

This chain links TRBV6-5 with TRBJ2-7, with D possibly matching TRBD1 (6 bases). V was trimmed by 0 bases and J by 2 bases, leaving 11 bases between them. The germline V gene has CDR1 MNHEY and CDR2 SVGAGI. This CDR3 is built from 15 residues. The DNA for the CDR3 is TGTGCCAGCAGTTACTCGTGGACAGAAACCTACGAGCAGTACTTC. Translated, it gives CASSYSWTETYEQYF.

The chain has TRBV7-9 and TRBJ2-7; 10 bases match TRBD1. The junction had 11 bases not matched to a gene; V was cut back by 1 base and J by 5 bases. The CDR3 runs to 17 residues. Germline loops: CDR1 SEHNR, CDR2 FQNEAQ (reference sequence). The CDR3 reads CASSLVGRTGGKDEQYF. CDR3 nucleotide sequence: TGTGCCAGCAGCTTAGTAGGGCGGACAGGGGGAAAAGACGAGCAGTACTTC.

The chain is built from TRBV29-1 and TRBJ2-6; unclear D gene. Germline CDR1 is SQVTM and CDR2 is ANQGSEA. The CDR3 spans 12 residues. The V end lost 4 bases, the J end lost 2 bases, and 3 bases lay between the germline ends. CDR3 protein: CSVATGANVLTF. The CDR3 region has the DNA TGCAGCGTTGCCACTGGGGCCAACGTCCTGACTTTC.

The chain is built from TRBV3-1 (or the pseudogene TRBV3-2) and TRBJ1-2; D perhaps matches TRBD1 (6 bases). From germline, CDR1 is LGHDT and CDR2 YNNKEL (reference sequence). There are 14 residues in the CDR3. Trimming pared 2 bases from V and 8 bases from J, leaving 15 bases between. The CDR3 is CASSQPPDRSGYTF. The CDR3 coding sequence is TGTGCCAGCAGCCAACCTCCCGACAGGTCGGGCTACACCTTC.

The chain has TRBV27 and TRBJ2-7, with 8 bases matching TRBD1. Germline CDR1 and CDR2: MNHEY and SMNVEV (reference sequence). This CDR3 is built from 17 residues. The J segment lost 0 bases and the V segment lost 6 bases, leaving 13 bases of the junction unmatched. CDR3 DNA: TGTGCCAGCAGGAAAGTTGGAGGGACAGGCAACTCCTACGAGCAGTACTTC. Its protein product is CASRKVGGTGNSYEQYF.

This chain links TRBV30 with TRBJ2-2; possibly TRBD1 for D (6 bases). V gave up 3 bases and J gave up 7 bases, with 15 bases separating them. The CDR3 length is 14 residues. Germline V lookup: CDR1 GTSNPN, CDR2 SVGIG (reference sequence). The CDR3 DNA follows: TGTGCCTGGAGAGAAGGCAGGGGCCACGGGGAGCTGTTTTTT. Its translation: CAWREGRGHGELFF.

This CDR3 is CATGLQAAPRIQYF. The CDR3, as DNA: TGTGCCACCGGGCTCCAGGCAGCCCCCAGGATTCAGTACTTC. The gene calls are TRBV15 and TRBJ2-4; D gene unclear. The CDR3 contains 14 residues. Germline V CDR1 and CDR2: LNHNV, YYDKDF (reference sequence). V lost 8 bases and J 10 bases, leaving 21 bases between the germline ends.

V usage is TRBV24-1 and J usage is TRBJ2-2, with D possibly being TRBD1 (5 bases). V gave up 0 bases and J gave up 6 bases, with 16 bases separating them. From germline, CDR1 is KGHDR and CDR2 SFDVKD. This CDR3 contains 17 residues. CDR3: CATSDLAGAGSSGELFF. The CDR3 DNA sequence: TGTGCCACCAGTGATTTGGCCGGCGCAGGGTCATCCGGGGAGCTGTTTTTT.

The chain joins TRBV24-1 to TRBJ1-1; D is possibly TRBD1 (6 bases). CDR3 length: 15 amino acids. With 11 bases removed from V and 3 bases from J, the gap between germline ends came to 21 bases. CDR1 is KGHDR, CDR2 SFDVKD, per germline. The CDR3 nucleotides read TGTGCCAGCCAATCCTCAGGGGCGGGAGACACTGAAGCTTTCTTT. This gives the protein CASQSSGAGDTEAFF.

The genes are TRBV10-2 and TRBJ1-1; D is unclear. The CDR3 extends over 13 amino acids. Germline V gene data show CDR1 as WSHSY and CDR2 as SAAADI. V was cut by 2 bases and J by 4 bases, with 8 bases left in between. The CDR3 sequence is CASSEGRSTEAFF. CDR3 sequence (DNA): TGCGCCAGCAGTGAGGGTCGTAGCACTGAAGCTTTCTTT.

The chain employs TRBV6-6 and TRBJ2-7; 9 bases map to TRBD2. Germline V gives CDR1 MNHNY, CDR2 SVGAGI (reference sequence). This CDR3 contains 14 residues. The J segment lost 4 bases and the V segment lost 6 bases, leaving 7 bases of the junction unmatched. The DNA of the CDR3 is TGTGCCAGCAGGCTAGCGGGGAATGAATACGAGCAGTACTTC. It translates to CASRLAGNEYEQYF.

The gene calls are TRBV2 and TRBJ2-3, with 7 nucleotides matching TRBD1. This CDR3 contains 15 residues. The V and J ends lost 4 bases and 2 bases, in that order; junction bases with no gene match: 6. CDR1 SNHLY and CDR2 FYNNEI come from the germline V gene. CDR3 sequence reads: CASSGKGATTDTQYF. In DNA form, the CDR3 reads TGTGCCAGCAGTGGCAAGGGGGCGACCACAGATACGCAGTATTTT.

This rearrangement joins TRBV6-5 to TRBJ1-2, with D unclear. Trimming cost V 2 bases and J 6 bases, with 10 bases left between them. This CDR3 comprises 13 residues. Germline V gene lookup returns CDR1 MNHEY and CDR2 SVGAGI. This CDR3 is CASSYRPRNGYTF. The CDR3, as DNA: TGTGCCAGCAGTTACAGGCCGAGGAATGGCTACACCTTC.

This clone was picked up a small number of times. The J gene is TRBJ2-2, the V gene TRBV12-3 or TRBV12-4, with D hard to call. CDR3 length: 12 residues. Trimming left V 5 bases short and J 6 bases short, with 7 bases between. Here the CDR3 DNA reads TGTGCCAGCAGTATTTTCGCCGGGGAGCTGTTTTTT. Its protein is CASSIFAGELFF.

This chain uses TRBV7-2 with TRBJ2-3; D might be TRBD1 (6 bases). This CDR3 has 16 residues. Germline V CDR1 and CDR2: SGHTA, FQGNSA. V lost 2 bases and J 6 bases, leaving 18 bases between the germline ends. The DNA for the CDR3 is TGTGCCAGCAGCTTAAGGGCGAGGGGGTTATTGGATACGCAGTATTTT. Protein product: CASSLRARGLLDTQYF.

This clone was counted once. CDR3: CASSLQGASYEQYF. The CDR3 DNA reads TGCGCCAGCAGCTTACAGGGGGCGAGCTACGAGCAGTACTTC. The chain employs TRBV5-1 and TRBJ2-7; 9 nucleotides align to TRBD1. The CDR3 covers 14 residues. Germline trimming cut 2 bases from V and 3 bases from J; bases unmatched to any gene: 3. Per germline, CDR1 SGHRS and CDR2 YFSETQ. The full variable domain, rest sourced from reference TRBV5-1 and TRBJ2-7, is KAGVTQTPRYLIKTRGQQVTLSCSPISGHRSVSWYQQTPGQGLQFLFEYFSETQRNKGNFPGRFSGRQFSNSRSEMNVSTLELGDSALYLCASSLQGASYEQYFGPGTRLTVT.

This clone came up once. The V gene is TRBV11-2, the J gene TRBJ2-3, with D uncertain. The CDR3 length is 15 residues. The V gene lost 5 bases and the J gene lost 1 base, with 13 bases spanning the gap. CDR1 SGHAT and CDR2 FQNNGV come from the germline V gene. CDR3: CASSGSRLGTDTQYF. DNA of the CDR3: TGTGCCAGCAGCGGCTCAAGATTGGGCACAGATACGCAGTATTTT.

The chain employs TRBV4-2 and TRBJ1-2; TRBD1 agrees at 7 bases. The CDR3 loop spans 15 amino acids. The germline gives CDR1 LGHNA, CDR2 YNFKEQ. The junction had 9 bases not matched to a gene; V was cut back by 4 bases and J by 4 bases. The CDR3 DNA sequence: TGTGCCAGCAGCCGCACCGGGACAGAGTCCTATGGCTACACCTTC. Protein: CASSRTGTESYGYTF.

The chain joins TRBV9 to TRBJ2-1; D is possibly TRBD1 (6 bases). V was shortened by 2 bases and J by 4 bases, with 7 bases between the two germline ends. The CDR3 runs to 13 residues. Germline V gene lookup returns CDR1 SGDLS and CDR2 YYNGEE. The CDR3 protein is CASSVGQYNEQFF. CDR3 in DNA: TGTGCCAGCAGCGTCGGACAGTACAATGAGCAGTTCTTC. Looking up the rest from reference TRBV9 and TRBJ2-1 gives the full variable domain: DSGVTQTPKHLITATGQRVTLRCSPRSGDLSVYWYQQSLDQGLQFLIQYYNGEERAKGNILERFSAQQFPDLHSELNLSSLELGDSALYFCASSVGQYNEQFFGPGTRLTVL.

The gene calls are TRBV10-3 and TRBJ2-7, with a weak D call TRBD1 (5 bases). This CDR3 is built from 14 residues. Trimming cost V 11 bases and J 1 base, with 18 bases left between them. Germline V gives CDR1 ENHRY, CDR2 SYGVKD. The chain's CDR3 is CASLPQGSSYEQYF. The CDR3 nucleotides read TGTGCCTCCCTCCCCCAGGGCTCTTCCTACGAGCAGTACTTC.

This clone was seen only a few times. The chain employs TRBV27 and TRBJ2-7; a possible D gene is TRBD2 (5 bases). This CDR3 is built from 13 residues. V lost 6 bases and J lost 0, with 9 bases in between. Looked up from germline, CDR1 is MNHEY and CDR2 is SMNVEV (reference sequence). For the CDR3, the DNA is TGTGCCAGCAGAATGGCGGGCTCCTACGAGCAGTACTTC. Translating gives CASRMAGSYEQYF.